Each of the 4 T cell receptor beta chains below was sequenced from the same sample in a study of T cells in Graves' hyperthyroidism and ophthalmopathy (dated by TCRdb to the late 2010s). Receptors were amplified or captured by multiplex PCR. Sequenced using an Illumina HiSeq 2000. The TCR beta CDR3 regions were amplified from RNA transcripts. A first-round RT-PCR of the TCR CDR3 used the HTBI primer set with the Qiagen OneStep RT-PCR kit. TCRdb cleaned the public reads at Q25 with fastp, built clones with MiXCR and kept in-frame beta chains. Rows merge per CDR3 protein into single entries with the most common DNA and genes. The sample has a few hundred thousand distinct CDR3 sequences on record, about 15% of them singletons. Roughly 7.3% of the sample belongs to the ten largest clones. The sample was blood. The source of these receptors is a woman aged 25-40 years with Graves' hyperthyroidism.

The genes are TRBV18 and TRBJ2-3, with D possibly TRBD1 on 5 matching bases. The CDR3 is 17 amino acids. The V and J ends lost 1 base and 0 bases respectively, with 14 bases between them. Germline CDR1 KGHSH, CDR2 LQKENI. This chain's CDR3 is CASSPLQTEQSTDTQYF. DNA for the CDR3: TGTGCCAGCTCACCACTCCAGACAGAACAGAGCACAGATACGCAGTATTTT.

The chain employs TRBV28 and TRBJ1-1, with TRBD1 matching over 12 bases. V lost 5 bases, J lost 5 bases, and 9 bases stayed unmatched. The CDR3 length is 16 residues. Germline V gives CDR1 MDHEN, CDR2 SYDVKM. The DNA of the CDR3 is TGTGCCAGCAGTGACCCGGGACAGGGGGCAGGTACTGAAGCTTTCTTT. Translated, it gives CASSDPGQGAGTEAFF.

The chain has TRBV10-2 and TRBJ2-7, with a tentative D call TRBD2 (6 bases). V was trimmed by 2 bases and J by 3 bases, leaving 11 bases between them. The CDR3 is 14 residues long. CDR1 and CDR2 (germline): WSHSY, SAAADI. The CDR3 loop is CASSEGRGFYEQYF. CDR3 coding DNA: TGCGCCAGCAGTGAGGGCCGGGGGTTCTACGAGCAGTACTTC.

This clonotype occurred a few times. CDR3 bases: TGTGCCAGCATCGAAGGGGCGAAACACGGGCAGTACTTC. It is translated as CASIEGAKHGQYF. The chain has TRBV28 and TRBJ2-7; D perhaps matches TRBD1 (5 bases). The V gene lost 7 bases and the J gene lost 9 bases, with 19 bases spanning the gap. Germline V lookup: CDR1 MDHEN, CDR2 SYDVKM. The CDR3 sequence is 13 residues long.